The 28 T cell receptor beta chains below all came from one sample that was sequenced in a study of blood T cell repertoires in COVID-19. Using immunoSEQ multiplex PCR, the repertoire was profiled, and TCRdb retains in-frame clones only, with some absent. The sample has tens of thousands of clones; 80% to 85% are singletons. The sequenced sample consisted of peripheral blood. The receptors were sampled from a woman aged 80 or over with acute or convalescent COVID-19.

The chain employs TRBV7-2 and TRBJ2-2, with D tentatively TRBD2 (7 bases). The V and J ends lost 2 bases and 3 bases respectively, with 19 bases between them. CDR3 size: 18 residues. The V gene's germline CDR1 is SGHTA and CDR2 FQGNSA. Here the CDR3 DNA reads TGTGCCAGCAGCTTACAAGGACAGCGAGGGAGGGACACCGGGGAGCTGTTTTTT. Translated, it gives CASSLQGQRGRDTGELFF.

The rearrangement joins TRBV4-1 to TRBJ1-1; D is ambiguous. The V gene's germline CDR1 is MGHRA and CDR2 YSYEKL. Trimming removed 1 base from V and 5 bases from J, with 8 bases in between. There are 13 residues in the CDR3. In nucleotides, the CDR3 is TGCGCCAGCAGCCAAGGCAGCGGTACTGAAGCTTTCTTT. Translated, it gives CASSQGSGTEAFF.

This sequence joins TRBV29-1 and TRBJ1-2, with D uncertain. The CDR3 loop spans 13 amino acids. V was cut by 4 bases and J by 2 bases, with 11 bases left in between. Germline V gives CDR1 SQVTM, CDR2 ANQGSEA. The chain's CDR3 is CSVATGTNYGYTF. The CDR3 DNA is TGCAGCGTTGCCACGGGAACGAACTATGGCTACACCTTC.

The rearrangement joins TRBV4-3 to TRBJ2-7; D is perhaps TRBD2 (5 bases). V was pared by 0 bases and J by 4 bases, with 13 bases between. Germline CDR1 reads LGHNA; CDR2 reads YSLEER. CDR3 length: 15 amino acids. CDR3 amino acids: CASSQDGSSSYEQYF. The CDR3 DNA reads TGCGCCAGCAGCCAAGATGGGTCTAGCAGTTACGAGCAGTACTTC.

The chain has TRBV7-6 and TRBJ2-5; unclear D gene. The CDR3 runs 11 residues. The germline V gene has CDR1 SGHVS and CDR2 FNYEAQ. Trimming pared 9 bases from V and 0 bases from J, leaving 5 bases between. Here the CDR3 DNA reads TGTGCCAGTGGCAACCAAGAGACCCAGTACTTC. This codes for CASGNQETQYF.

CDR3 loop: CASSLSRGGELFF. The CDR3 DNA follows: TGTGCCAGCAGCTTAAGTAGGGGCGGGGAGCTGTTTTTT. The J gene is TRBJ2-2, the V gene TRBV7-3, with D tentatively TRBD1 (5 bases). The germline V gene encodes CDR1 SGHTA and CDR2 FQGTGA. Trimming left V 1 base short and J 7 bases short, with 7 bases between. The CDR3 has 13 residues.

On this clone: One end of the junction varies from germline; a read error may be responsible. This rearrangement joins TRBV10-1 to TRBJ2-2, with D uncertain. The CDR3 loop spans 14 amino acids. CDR1 WNHNN and CDR2 SYGVQD come from the germline V gene (reference sequence). DNA for the CDR3: TGCGCCAGCAGTGAGCAGAGGAACCCCGGGGAGCTGTTTTTT. This codes for CASSEQRNPGELFF.

This rearrangement joins TRBV5-1 to TRBJ2-1; D possibly corresponds to TRBD1 (6 bases). The CDR3 has 12 amino acids. V gave up 3 bases and J gave up 8 bases, with 9 bases separating them. In germline, CDR1 is SGHRS, CDR2 YFSETQ. The DNA for the CDR3 is TGCGCCAGCAGCTATGGACAGTATGAGCAGTTCTTC. This encodes CASSYGQYEQFF.

This chain uses TRBV24-1 with TRBJ2-2; D is unclear. The V and J ends lost 9 bases and 3 bases respectively, with 10 bases between them. Germline lookup yields CDR1 KGHDR and CDR2 SFDVKD. The CDR3 has 13 residues. CDR3 bases: TGTGCCACCCTAGACCAATACACCGGGGAGCTGTTTTTT. Translated: CATLDQYTGELFF.

By proportion, this clone is medium-sized. Other DNA sequences in this specimen translate into the identical CDR3. The chain combines TRBV5-1 with TRBJ1-1; D possibly corresponds to TRBD1 (5 bases). The length of the CDR3 is 14 residues. V dropped 3 bases and J dropped 1 base, with 10 bases sitting between them. Germline values: CDR1 SGHRS, CDR2 YFSETQ. CDR3 bases: TGCGCCAGCAGCTCGCGGACAACGAACACTGAAGCTTTCTTT. It translates to CASSSRTTNTEAFF.

V and J are TRBV6-2 or TRBV6-3 and TRBJ1-1, with D possibly matching TRBD1 (6 bases). The length of the CDR3 is 13 residues. With 5 bases removed from V and 8 bases from J, the gap between germline ends came to 15 bases. Germline loops: CDR1 MNHEY, CDR2 SVGEGT. This CDR3 is CASSRQADREAFF. For the CDR3, the DNA is TGTGCCAGCAGTAGACAGGCCGACAGGGAAGCTTTCTTT.

J is TRBJ1-6 and V is TRBV6-2 or TRBV6-3; 7 bases are shared with TRBD1. CDR3 size: 17 residues. The germline gives CDR1 MNHEY, CDR2 SVGEGT. V gave up 0 bases and J gave up 9 bases; unmatched junction bases: 11. Here the CDR3 reads CASSYSATGVISSPLHF. In DNA, the CDR3 is TGTGCCAGCAGTTACTCGGCCACAGGGGTCATATCTTCACCCCTCCACTTT.

This CDR3 reads CASSYAENEQFF. CDR3 in DNA: TGTGCCAGCAGTTACGCGGAGAATGAGCAGTTCTTC. V gene TRBV6-6 combines with J gene TRBJ2-1, with D unresolved. The CDR3 loop spans 12 amino acids. Trimming pared 2 bases from V and 7 bases from J, leaving 6 bases between. Germline lookup yields CDR1 MNHNY and CDR2 SVGAGI (reference sequence).

The genes are TRBV6-5 and TRBJ1-2; 8 bases match TRBD1. The CDR3 length is 15 residues. The J segment lost 0 bases and the V segment lost 6 bases, leaving 6 bases of the junction unmatched. Germline V lookup: CDR1 MNHEY, CDR2 SVGAGI. The CDR3 sequence: CASRLDREANYGYTF. In DNA, the CDR3 is TGTGCCAGCAGACTGGACAGGGAAGCTAACTATGGCTACACCTTC.

The chain uses TRBV19 and TRBJ2-3; 8 bases are a match to TRBD2. The germline CDR1 and CDR2 sequences are LNHDA and SQIVND (reference sequence). V lost 3 bases, J lost 5 bases, and 7 bases stayed unmatched. The CDR3 has 15 residues. CDR3 sequence reads: CASSISGREGDTQYF. In DNA, the CDR3 is TGTGCCAGTAGTATCAGCGGGAGAGAGGGAGATACGCAGTATTTT.

The chain joins TRBV20-1 to TRBJ2-3; D is undetermined. Per the germline V gene, CDR1 is DFQATT and CDR2 is SNEGSKA (reference sequence). The CDR3 has 11 residues. Trimming cost V 3 bases and J 2 bases, with 3 bases left between them. CDR3 loop: CSASHTDTQYF. The CDR3 DNA sequence: TGCAGTGCTAGTCACACAGATACGCAGTATTTT.

The chain couples TRBV11-3 to TRBJ1-2, with 9 bases lining up with TRBD1. The V and J ends lost 4 bases and 8 bases, in that order; junction bases with no gene match: 11. This CDR3 is 15 amino acids long. CDR1 is SGHNT and CDR2 is YENEEA in the germline V gene. The chain's CDR3 is CASSSPGTGSQGYTF. CDR3 sequence (DNA): TGTGCCAGCAGCTCACCCGGGACAGGGTCTCAAGGCTACACCTTC.

The sample holds one count of this clone. The chain uses TRBV19 and TRBJ1-3; tentatively, D is TRBD1 (6 bases). Germline V CDR1 and CDR2: LNHDA, SQIVND (reference sequence). Deletions cut 2 bases from V and 4 bases from J, with 9 bases between. The CDR3 is 14 residues long. This CDR3 is CASSITGTGNTIYF. In DNA form, the CDR3 reads TGTGCCAGTAGTATAACAGGGACCGGAAACACCATATATTTT.

This chain joins TRBV18 and TRBJ1-2, with TRBD1 matching 10 bases. J was trimmed by 6 bases and V by 3 bases; bases with no gene match: 4. In germline, CDR1 is KGHSH, CDR2 LQKENI. The CDR3 covers 14 residues. DNA for the CDR3: TGTGCCAGCTCACCTAGGGACAGGGGTGATGGCTACACCTTC. As protein: CASSPRDRGDGYTF.

This clone was counted only a few times. The chain is built from TRBV6-5 and TRBJ1-5, with unresolved D. Per the germline V gene, CDR1 is MNHEY and CDR2 is SVGAGI. V was shortened by 1 base and J by 7 bases, with 8 bases between the two germline ends. The CDR3 consists of 13 residues. The DNA of the CDR3 is TGTGCCAGCAGTTACTACGGAGGGCAGCCCCAGCATTTT. Translation gives CASSYYGGQPQHF.

Only one count was recorded for this clone. This chain connects TRBV5-8 to TRBJ2-3, with TRBD1 as a possible D gene (6 bases). Germline V gene lookup returns CDR1 SGHTS and CDR2 YDEGEE. Trimming took off 0 bases at V and 4 bases at J, with 12 bases between the two ends. The CDR3 length is 15 residues. The CDR3 DNA reads TGTGCCAGCAGCTTGGACAGGGCCGGTCCAGATACGCAGTATTTT. It translates to CASSLDRAGPDTQYF.

V and J are TRBV9 and TRBJ2-7, with TRBD2 matching over 13 bases. The CDR3 is made up of 15 amino acids. Germline assignment: CDR1 SGDLS and CDR2 YYNGEE. Trimming removed 4 bases from V and 3 bases from J; junction bases left unmatched: 4. The CDR3 sequence is CASSPRTSGGYEQYF. CDR3 coding DNA: TGTGCCAGCAGCCCCCGGACTAGCGGGGGCTACGAGCAGTACTTC.

The rearrangement links TRBV5-1 to TRBJ2-3; 10 bases map to TRBD2. Germline CDR1 SGHRS, CDR2 YFSETQ. The CDR3 has 18 amino acids. With 0 bases clipped from V and 0 bases from J, the junction kept 7 bases outside the gene matches. CDR3 residues: CASSLVVLAGRSTDTQYF. The CDR3, as DNA: TGCGCCAGCAGCTTGGTGGTACTAGCGGGGCGAAGCACAGATACGCAGTATTTT.

The chain links TRBV4-3 to TRBJ1-2; unclear D gene. This CDR3 region has 16 residues. The germline CDR1 and CDR2 sequences are LGHNA and YSLEER. Trimming pared 0 bases from V and 1 base from J, leaving 12 bases between. In DNA, the CDR3 is TGCGCCAGCAGCCAAGATTTAACAGAGAATAACTATGGCTACACCTTC. Translating it yields CASSQDLTENNYGYTF.

Details on this clone: The same CDR3 is also encoded by other DNA sequences in this sample. This CDR3 reads CSATGGTEAFF. CDR3 coding DNA: TGCAGTGCTACCGGGGGCACTGAAGCTTTCTTT. V usage is TRBV20-1 and J usage is TRBJ1-1; weak D call: TRBD1 (5 bases). CDR1 is DFQATT, CDR2 SNEGSKA, per germline (reference sequence). This CDR3 comprises 11 residues. V lost 4 bases and J lost 4, with 7 bases in between.

The chain uses TRBV30 and TRBJ1-6, with a weak D call TRBD1 (5 bases). The germline V and J ends were trimmed by 3 bases and 7 bases, with 13 bases remaining between them. Germline V gives CDR1 GTSNPN, CDR2 SVGIG (reference sequence). CDR3 length: 14 amino acids. The CDR3 DNA is TGTGCCTGGAGGCAGGGAAAGGAAAATTCACCCCTCCACTTT. The encoded protein is CAWRQGKENSPLHF.

CDR3 in amino acids: CASSVETGGREPQHF. The CDR3 DNA reads TGTGCCAGCAGCGTCGAGACAGGGGGCCGGGAGCCCCAGCATTTT. This sequence joins TRBV7-8 and TRBJ1-5; 10 positions match TRBD1. The CDR3 is 15 residues long. V shed 5 bases and J 8 bases; nucleotides not matched to a gene: 9. CDR1 is SGHVS, CDR2 FQNEAQ, per germline.

The CDR3, as DNA: TGTGCCAGCAGTGACGGGGGGTACAACACCATATATTTT. Its protein is CASSDGGYNTIYF. The rearrangement links TRBV6-1 to TRBJ1-3, with D maybe TRBD1 (5 bases). The V end lost 3 bases, the J end lost 7 bases, and 10 bases lay between the germline ends. The CDR3 has 13 residues. Germline-derived CDR1 and CDR2 are MNHNS and SASEGT.